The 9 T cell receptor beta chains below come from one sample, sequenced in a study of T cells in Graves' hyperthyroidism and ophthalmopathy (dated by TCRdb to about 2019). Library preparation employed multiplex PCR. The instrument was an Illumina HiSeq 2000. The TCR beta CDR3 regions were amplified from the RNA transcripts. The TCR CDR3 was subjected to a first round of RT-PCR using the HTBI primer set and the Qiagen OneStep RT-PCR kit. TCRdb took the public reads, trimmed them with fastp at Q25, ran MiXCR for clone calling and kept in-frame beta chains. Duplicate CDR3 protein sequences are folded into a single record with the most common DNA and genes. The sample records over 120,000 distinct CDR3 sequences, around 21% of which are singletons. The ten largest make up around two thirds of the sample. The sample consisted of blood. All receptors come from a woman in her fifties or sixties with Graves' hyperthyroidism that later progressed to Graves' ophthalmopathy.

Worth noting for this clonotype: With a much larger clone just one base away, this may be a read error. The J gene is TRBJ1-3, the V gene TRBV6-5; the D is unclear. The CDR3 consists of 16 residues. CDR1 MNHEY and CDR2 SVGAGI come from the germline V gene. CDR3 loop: CASSYSRPSSGNIIYF. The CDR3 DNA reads TGTGCCAGCAGTTATAGCCGGCCGAGCTCTGGAAACATCATATATTTT.

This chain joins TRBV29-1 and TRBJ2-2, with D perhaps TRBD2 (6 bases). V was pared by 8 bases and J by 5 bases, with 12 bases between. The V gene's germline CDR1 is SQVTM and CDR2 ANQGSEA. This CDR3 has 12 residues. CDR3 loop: CSTRLGTGELFF. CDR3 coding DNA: TGCAGCACTCGACTAGGTACCGGGGAGCTGTTTTTT.

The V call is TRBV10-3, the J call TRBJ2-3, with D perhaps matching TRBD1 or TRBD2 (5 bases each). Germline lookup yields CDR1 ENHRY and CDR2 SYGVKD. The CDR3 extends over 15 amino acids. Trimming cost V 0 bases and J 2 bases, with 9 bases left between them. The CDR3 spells CAISESGRTTDTQYF. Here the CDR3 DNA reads TGTGCCATCAGTGAGTCGGGACGGACCACAGATACGCAGTATTTT.

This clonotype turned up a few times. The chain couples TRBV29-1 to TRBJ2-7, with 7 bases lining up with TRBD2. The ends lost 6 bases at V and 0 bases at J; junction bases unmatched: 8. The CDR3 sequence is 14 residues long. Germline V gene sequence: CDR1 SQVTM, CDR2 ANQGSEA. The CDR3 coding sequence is TGCAGCGTGACTATAGGACTAGACTCCTACGAGCAGTACTTC. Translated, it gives CSVTIGLDSYEQYF.

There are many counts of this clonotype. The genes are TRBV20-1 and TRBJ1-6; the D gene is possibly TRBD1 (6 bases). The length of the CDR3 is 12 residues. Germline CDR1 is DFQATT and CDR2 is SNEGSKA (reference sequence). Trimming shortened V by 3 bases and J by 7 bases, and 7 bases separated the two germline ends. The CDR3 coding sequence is TGCAGTGCTAGGGACAGCAATTCACCCCTCCACTTT. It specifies CSARDSNSPLHF.

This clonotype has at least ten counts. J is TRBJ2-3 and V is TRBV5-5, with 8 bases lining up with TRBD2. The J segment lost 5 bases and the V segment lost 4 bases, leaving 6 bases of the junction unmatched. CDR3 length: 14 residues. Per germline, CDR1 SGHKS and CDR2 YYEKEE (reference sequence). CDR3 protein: CASSKLADGDTQYF. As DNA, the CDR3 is TGTGCCAGCAGCAAACTAGCGGATGGAGATACGCAGTATTTT.

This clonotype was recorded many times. DNA of the CDR3: TGTGCCAGCAGCTCCTTTAGCGGGAGGAGGCAAGAGACCCAGTACTTC. It is translated as CASSSFSGRRQETQYF. This chain connects TRBV7-2 to TRBJ2-5; 10 bases match TRBD2. The CDR3 runs to 16 residues. The J segment lost 2 bases and the V segment lost 4 bases, leaving 7 bases of the junction unmatched. CDR1 is SGHTA, CDR2 FQGNSA, per germline.

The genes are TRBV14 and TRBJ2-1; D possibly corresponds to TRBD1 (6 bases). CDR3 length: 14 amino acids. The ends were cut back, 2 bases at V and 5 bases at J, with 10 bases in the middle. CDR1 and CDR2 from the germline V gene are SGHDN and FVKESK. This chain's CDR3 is CASSQIGQNNEQFF. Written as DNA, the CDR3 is TGTGCCAGCAGCCAAATAGGACAGAACAATGAGCAGTTCTTC.

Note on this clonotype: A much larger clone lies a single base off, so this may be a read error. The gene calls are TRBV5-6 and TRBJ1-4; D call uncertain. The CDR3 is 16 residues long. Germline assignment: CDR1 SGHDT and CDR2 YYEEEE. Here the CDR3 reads CAGSLEAGQRNEKLFF. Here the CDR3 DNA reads TGTGCCGGCAGCTTGGAGGCAGGCCAGCGGAATGAAAAACTGTTTTTT.